The 26 T cell receptor beta chains below were found in one sample sequenced in a study of cytotoxic CD8 clonotypes in ibrutinib-treated CLL. TCRdb's table, derived via immunoSEQ multiplex PCR, lists solely in-frame clones and lacks some. The data show more than 200,000 clones, under 80% seen once. Sequences were derived from PBMCs, sampled after 24 months of ibrutinib treatment. The receptors come from a human donor with chronic lymphocytic leukemia.

V gene TRBV28 combines with J gene TRBJ2-3, with 9 bases that match TRBD2. Looked up from germline, CDR1 is MDHEN and CDR2 is SYDVKM. The CDR3 runs to 15 residues. V was pared by 5 bases and J by 6 bases, with 9 bases of the junction left unmatched. The CDR3 loop is CASSRLAGSPDTQYF. CDR3 DNA: TGTGCCAGCAGTCGGCTAGCGGGAAGCCCTGATACGCAGTATTTT.

For this clone: Different DNA sequences within this sample yield the same CDR3. The rearrangement joins TRBV19 to TRBJ2-7; D gene ambiguous. CDR1 and CDR2 from the germline V gene are LNHDA and SQIVND (reference sequence). The CDR3 covers 11 residues. Trimming shortened V by 6 bases and J by 0 bases, and 3 bases separated the two germline ends. DNA of the CDR3: TGTGCCAGTAGCGACTCCTACGAGCAGTACTTC. Translated: CASSDSYEQYF.

The sample holds one count of this clone. The chain has TRBV5-4 and TRBJ2-5; a possible D gene is TRBD2 (6 bases). This CDR3 comprises 14 residues. CDR1 SGHNT and CDR2 YYREEE come from the germline V gene (reference sequence). Trimming took 2 bases from V and 4 from J, leaving 12 bases between them. The chain's CDR3 is CASSFSGVGETQYF. The CDR3 bases are TGTGCCAGCAGCTTTAGCGGTGTTGGAGAGACCCAGTACTTC.

The V call is TRBV30, the J call TRBJ1-2; 10 nucleotides line up with TRBD1. Trimming took 1 base from V and 3 from J; bases not matched to a gene: 17. This CDR3 has 19 amino acids. Germline CDR1 is GTSNPN and CDR2 is SVGIG (reference sequence). In DNA form, the CDR3 reads TGTGCCTGGAGTGGGCCCGGGACAGGGGTTTTTGTGGAAGACTATGGCTACACCTTC. This gives the protein CAWSGPGTGVFVEDYGYTF.

This clone has a handful of counts. The chain employs TRBV23-1 and TRBJ2-7; perhaps D is TRBD1 or TRBD2 (5 bases each). TRBV23-1 is sorted into the ORF group, with uncertain function. The CDR3 length is 13 residues. V was cut by 7 bases and J by 0 bases, with 10 bases left in between. The CDR3 nucleotides are TGCGCCAGCACCCCAGGGAGCTCCTACGAGCAGTACTTC. Translating it yields CASTPGSSYEQYF.

The V call is TRBV18, the J call TRBJ2-5; 8 bases fit TRBD2. Germline CDR1 KGHSH, CDR2 LQKENI. Germline trimming cut 4 bases from V and 3 bases from J; bases unmatched to any gene: 7. This CDR3 region has 15 residues. Written as DNA, the CDR3 is TGTGCCAGCTCACTACAGACTAGCGCGGAAGAGACCCAGTACTTC. This translates into CASSLQTSAEETQYF. Complete variable domain (other parts from reference TRBV18 and TRBJ2-5): NAGVMQNPRHLVRRRGQEARLRCSPMKGHSHVYWYRQLPEEGLKFMVYLQKENIIDESGMPKERFSAEFPKEGPSILRIQQVVRGDSAAYFCASSLQTSAEETQYFGPGTRLLVL.

The chain has TRBV2 and TRBJ1-2; D perhaps matches TRBD1 (5 bases). Trimming took off 2 bases at V and 0 bases at J, with 13 bases between the two ends. CDR1 and CDR2 from the germline V gene are SNHLY and FYNNEI. There are 16 residues in the CDR3. CDR3 bases: TGTGCCAGCAGTGAATTGGGAGCAGGGCCTAACTATGGCTACACCTTC. It is translated as CASSELGAGPNYGYTF. The variable domain in full, with the rest retrieved from reference TRBV2 and TRBJ1-2, is EPEVTQTPSHQVTQMGQEVILRCVPISNHLYFYWYRQILGQKVEFLVSFYNNEISEKSEIFDDQFSVERPDGSNFTLKIRSTKLEDSAMYFCASSELGAGPNYGYTFGSGTRLTVV.

The chain carries TRBV18 and TRBJ1-5; unclear D gene. Germline CDR1 and CDR2: KGHSH and LQKENI. This CDR3 has 14 residues. Between the trimmed V and J ends, which lost 3 bases and 0 bases, there was a span of 6 bases. The CDR3 reads CASSPYDSNQPQHF. The CDR3 DNA reads TGTGCCAGCTCACCTTACGATAGCAATCAGCCCCAGCATTTT.

The V gene is TRBV18, the J gene TRBJ1-5; 7 bases map to TRBD1. Germline-derived CDR1 and CDR2 are KGHSH and LQKENI. Germline trimming cut 2 bases from V and 7 bases from J; bases unmatched to any gene: 8. The CDR3 contains 15 residues. CDR3 residues: CASSPLEGANQPQHF. For the CDR3, the DNA is TGTGCCAGCTCACCATTGGAGGGGGCGAACCAGCCCCAGCATTTT.

This chain links TRBV7-8 with TRBJ2-2; 7 bases line up with TRBD1. CDR1 is SGHVS and CDR2 is FQNEAQ in the germline V gene. The junction had 12 bases not matched to a gene; V was cut back by 5 bases and J by 6 bases. The CDR3 sequence is 16 residues long. CDR3 protein: CASSPGKGQYAGELFF. The DNA of the CDR3 is TGTGCCAGCAGCCCCGGAAAGGGACAGTACGCCGGGGAGCTGTTTTTT.

The rearrangement links TRBV13 to TRBJ2-3; TRBD2 matches at 11 bases. The trim removed 5 bases at V and 2 bases at J, leaving 9 bases unmatched. This CDR3 region has 17 residues. Germline V gives CDR1 PRHDT, CDR2 FYEKMQ (reference sequence). For the CDR3, the DNA is TGTGCCAGCAGCCCCACTAGACTAGCGGGGCTCACAGATACGCAGTATTTT. The encoded protein is CASSPTRLAGLTDTQYF. The full variable domain, with the rest looked up from reference TRBV13 and TRBJ2-3, is AAGVIQSPRHLIKEKRETATLKCYPIPRHDTVYWYQQGPGQDPQFLISFYEKMQSDKGSIPDRFSAQQFSDYHSELNMSSLELGDSALYFCASSPTRLAGLTDTQYFGPGTRLTVL.

This rearrangement joins TRBV4-3 to TRBJ2-5; no reliable D call. This CDR3 contains 13 residues. Germline CDR1 LGHNA, CDR2 YSLEER. V was pared by 3 bases and J by 2 bases, with 7 bases between. The CDR3 here is CASSQAPQETQYF. In nucleotides, the CDR3 is TGCGCCAGCAGCCAGGCCCCTCAAGAGACCCAGTACTTC.

This clone has more than one count but fewer than ten. The V gene is TRBV29-1, the J gene TRBJ2-1; 10 bases fit TRBD2. The V gene end was trimmed by 8 bases and the J gene end by 12 bases; junction bases not matched to a gene: 10. This CDR3 comprises 12 residues. The V gene's germline CDR1 is SQVTM and CDR2 ANQGSEA. CDR3: CSTKREGPRQFF. CDR3 in DNA: TGCAGCACCAAGCGGGAGGGCCCCCGGCAGTTCTTC.

This chain connects TRBV5-1 to TRBJ2-7; 9 bases are a match to TRBD1. V was pared by 4 bases and J by 2 bases, with 7 bases of the junction left unmatched. Germline lookup yields CDR1 SGHRS and CDR2 YFSETQ. The CDR3 length is 15 residues. The CDR3 bases are TGCGCCAGCAGCCTATTACAGGGGGCCCCCTACGAGCAGTACTTC. Translation: CASSLLQGAPYEQYF.

The V gene is TRBV7-9, the J gene TRBJ1-1, with 9 bases matching TRBD1. Per the germline V gene, CDR1 is SEHNR and CDR2 is FQNEAQ (reference sequence). CDR3 length: 14 amino acids. The J segment lost 4 bases and the V segment lost 7 bases, leaving 7 bases of the junction unmatched. CDR3 bases: TGTGCCAGCACTTCTAAGGACAGGGGCACTGAAGCTTTCTTT. Residues: CASTSKDRGTEAFF.

The rearrangement uses TRBV28 and TRBJ1-1; no reliable D call. Germline V gives CDR1 MDHEN, CDR2 SYDVKM. The CDR3 is 17 amino acids. V lost 4 bases to trimming and J lost 1 base, with 19 bases between them. The chain's CDR3 is CASSYQAGDLTNTEAFF. The CDR3 bases are TGTGCCAGCAGTTACCAAGCAGGAGACTTGACGAACACTGAAGCTTTCTTT. The variable domain in full, completed from reference TRBV28 and TRBJ1-1, reads DVKVTQSSRYLVKRTGEKVFLECVQDMDHENMFWYRQDPGLGLRLIYFSYDVKMKEKGDIPEGYSVSREKKERFSLILESASTNQTSMYLCASSYQAGDLTNTEAFFGQGTRLTVV.

The chain employs TRBV6-6 and TRBJ2-2, with 11 bases identical to TRBD2. This CDR3 has 16 amino acids. With 0 bases clipped from V and 7 bases from J, the junction kept 4 bases outside the gene matches. Germline V lookup: CDR1 MNHNY, CDR2 SVGAGI (reference sequence). CDR3 protein: CASSYSSGRAIGELFF. The CDR3 DNA reads TGTGCCAGCAGTTACTCTAGCGGGAGGGCCATCGGGGAGCTGTTTTTT.

V and J are TRBV19 and TRBJ2-6; possible D gene TRBD1, 6 bases. Germline-derived CDR1 and CDR2 are LNHDA and SQIVND (reference sequence). The V and J ends lost 8 bases and 9 bases respectively, with 14 bases between them. The CDR3 spans 13 residues. CDR3 residues: CASHPRGDNVLTF. The CDR3 coding sequence is TGTGCCAGTCATCCCAGGGGAGACAACGTCCTGACTTTC.

This chain links TRBV9 with TRBJ2-2, with D maybe TRBD1 (5 bases). With 4 bases removed from V and 3 bases from J, the gap between germline ends came to 19 bases. This CDR3 spans 17 amino acids. Germline CDR1 and CDR2: SGDLS and YYNGEE. The CDR3 spells CASSPRRGAKDTGELFF. The CDR3 coding sequence is TGTGCCAGCAGCCCCCGGCGTGGGGCTAAGGACACCGGGGAGCTGTTTTTT.

The chain joins TRBV13 to TRBJ2-4; weak D call: TRBD2 (6 bases). The CDR3 extends over 14 amino acids. Trimming cost V 5 bases and J 7 bases, with 15 bases left between them. CDR1 PRHDT and CDR2 FYEKMQ come from the germline V gene (reference sequence). This CDR3 reads CASSPRSGSNIQYF. The CDR3 coding sequence is TGTGCCAGCAGCCCAAGGAGCGGGTCGAACATTCAGTACTTC.

The rearrangement links TRBV7-3 to TRBJ2-7, with 7 bases aligning to TRBD2. Germline CDR1 SGHTA, CDR2 FQGTGA. CDR3 size: 14 residues. V lost 2 bases, J lost 5 bases, and 6 bases stayed unmatched. For the CDR3, the DNA is TGTGCCAGCAGCTTATTAGGGCGGGAGCACGAGCAGTACTTC. It yields the protein CASSLLGREHEQYF.

This chain links TRBV7-2 with TRBJ1-2; no clear D gene. Trimming cost V 0 bases and J 0 bases, with 17 bases left between them. Germline assignment: CDR1 SGHTA and CDR2 FQGNSA. CDR3 length: 18 amino acids. CDR3 loop: CASSLAGREEIPNYGYTF. CDR3 coding DNA: TGTGCCAGCAGCTTAGCTGGGCGTGAGGAGATTCCTAACTATGGCTACACCTTC.

The V call is TRBV9, the J call TRBJ2-1, with D maybe TRBD1 (6 bases). Germline V gene sequence: CDR1 SGDLS, CDR2 YYNGEE. CDR3 length equals 14 residues. Trimming removed 3 bases from V and 7 bases from J, with 14 bases in between. In DNA form, the CDR3 reads TGTGCCAGCAGCGGATACAGGGTTAGGAATGAGCAGTTCTTC. Translating gives CASSGYRVRNEQFF.

The rearrangement joins TRBV5-1 to TRBJ2-7, with 7 nucleotides matching TRBD1. The CDR3 spans 12 residues. With V trimmed by 3 bases and J by 6 bases, 3 bases remained unmatched. Germline assignment: CDR1 SGHRS and CDR2 YFSETQ. CDR3 protein: CASSSGQFEQYF. CDR3 nucleotide sequence: TGCGCCAGCAGCTCGGGACAGTTCGAGCAGTACTTC.

This clone was seen only once. The genes are TRBV7-8 and TRBJ1-4; D is uncertain. The CDR3 length is 16 residues. Germline V lookup: CDR1 SGHVS, CDR2 FQNEAQ. With 0 bases removed from V and 0 bases from J, the gap between germline ends came to 8 bases. CDR3: CASSLAAVATNEKLFF. The DNA for the CDR3 is TGTGCCAGCAGCTTAGCGGCGGTTGCAACTAATGAAAAACTGTTTTTT.

This chain joins TRBV9 and TRBJ2-7; 11 bases are a match to TRBD2. CDR3 length equals 14 residues. Germline V gives CDR1 SGDLS, CDR2 YYNGEE. Trimming cost V 2 bases and J 2 bases; bases outside gene matches: 0. The CDR3 nucleotides read TGTGCCAGCAGCGTGGGACTAGCGGCCTACGAGCAGTACTTC. It translates to CASSVGLAAYEQYF.